One and the same sample provided the 29 T cell receptor beta chains below, sequenced in a study of OX40 agonist ivuxolimab in advanced cancers. Profiling relied on immunoSEQ multiplex PCR, and the TCRdb table lists in-frame clones only, not all of them. The sample has around 80,000 clones; around nine tenths are singletons. Material: CD4+ or CD8+ T cells sorted from blood, obtained in a trial of the OX40 agonist ivuxolimab. The receptors were gathered from an adult with an advanced solid tumor such as melanoma, head and neck, liver or kidney cancer.

This chain joins TRBV19 and TRBJ2-3; 13 bases fit TRBD2. V lost 10 bases to trimming and J lost 6 bases; unmatched junction nucleotides: 16. Germline values: CDR1 LNHDA, CDR2 SQIVND (reference sequence). The CDR3 runs 17 residues. For the CDR3, the DNA is TGTGCCACCCGGCTTTCTCCGACTAGCGGGGGGAGGGATACGCAGTATTTT. Protein sequence: CATRLSPTSGGRDTQYF.

This clone was detected only once. The chain has TRBV6-1 and TRBJ2-5, with 10 bases fitting TRBD1. Germline lookup yields CDR1 MNHNS and CDR2 SASEGT. The CDR3 runs 14 residues. Trimming took 6 bases from V and 5 from J; bases not matched to a gene: 6. CDR3 nucleotides: TGTGCCAGCAGCCCGACAGGGGGCGCGGAGACCCAGTACTTC. This codes for CASSPTGGAETQYF.

Here the CDR3 DNA reads TGTGCCATCAACGTCAACGGATCCTACGAGCAGTACTTC. Its protein is CAINVNGSYEQYF. The gene calls are TRBV10-3 and TRBJ2-7; unclear D gene. The CDR3 totals 13 residues. Trimming removed 7 bases from V and 1 base from J, with 11 bases in between. Germline V lookup: CDR1 ENHRY, CDR2 SYGVKD.

V gene TRBV27 combines with J gene TRBJ1-1, with TRBD1 matching over 7 bases. CDR3 length equals 14 residues. Germline CDR1 reads MNHEY; CDR2 reads SMNVEV (reference sequence). The J segment lost 0 bases and the V segment lost 5 bases, leaving 3 bases of the junction unmatched. The CDR3 nucleotides read TGTGCCAGCAGTCGACAGGGCCTGAACACTGAAGCTTTCTTT. Protein product: CASSRQGLNTEAFF.

The chain joins TRBV7-8 to TRBJ2-1; D is tentatively TRBD1 or TRBD2 (6 bases each). Germline CDR1 reads SGHVS; CDR2 reads FQNEAQ. V shed 0 bases and J shed 5 bases, with 14 bases lying between them. The CDR3 is 16 amino acids. The chain's CDR3 is CASSLAIGGTDNEQFF. Here the CDR3 DNA reads TGTGCCAGCAGCTTAGCCATAGGGGGGACGGACAATGAGCAGTTCTTC.

This clone was seen a single time. This chain uses TRBV10-3 with TRBJ2-3; a possible D gene is TRBD2 (6 bases). V shed 10 bases and J shed 4 bases, with 15 bases lying between them. The germline V gene encodes CDR1 ENHRY and CDR2 SYGVKD. CDR3 length equals 13 residues. The CDR3 sequence is CATSRDFSDTQYF. The CDR3, as DNA: TGTGCCACATCCCGGGACTTCTCAGATACGCAGTATTTT.

The chain couples TRBV5-1 to TRBJ2-3, with 10 bases aligning to TRBD1. This CDR3 comprises 15 residues. Germline V gives CDR1 SGHRS, CDR2 YFSETQ. J lost 6 bases, V lost 4 bases, and 8 bases had no gene match. The CDR3 region is CASSPGQGKVDTQYF. CDR3 DNA: TGCGCCAGCAGCCCGGGACAGGGGAAAGTCGATACGCAGTATTTT.

The chain links TRBV7-2 to TRBJ1-6, with D maybe TRBD1 (6 bases). Between the trimmed V and J ends, which lost 5 bases and 5 bases, there was a span of 16 bases. Germline lookup yields CDR1 SGHTA and CDR2 FQGNSA. CDR3 length equals 16 residues. CDR3 nucleotides: TGTGCCAGCAGCAAGGGGGTGGGCGGAAATAATTCACCCCTCCACTTT. It codes for CASSKGVGGNNSPLHF. Variable domain in full (rest from reference TRBV7-2 and TRBJ1-6): GAGVSQSPSNKVTEKGKDVELRCDPISGHTALYWYRQSLGQGLEFLIYFQGNSAPDKSGLPSDRFSAERTGGSVSTLTIQRTQQEDSAVYLCASSKGVGGNNSPLHFGNGTRLTVT.

The chain recombines TRBV15 with TRBJ2-5; D perhaps matches TRBD2 (7 bases). Trimming shortened V by 0 bases and J by 4 bases, and 12 bases separated the two germline ends. The CDR3 runs to 15 residues. Germline CDR1 and CDR2: LNHNV and YYDKDF (reference sequence). The CDR3, as DNA: TGTGCCACCAGCAGAGATAAGGGGGGGCCAGAGACCCAGTACTTC. The encoded protein is CATSRDKGGPETQYF.

In nucleotides, the CDR3 is TGTGCCAGTTACCAAACAGCGAACACTGAAGCTTTCTTT. Amino acids: CASYQTANTEAFF. V is TRBV18 and J is TRBJ1-1, with D unresolved. Germline CDR1 reads KGHSH; CDR2 reads LQKENI. Trimming removed 9 bases from V and 1 base from J, with 12 bases in between. The CDR3 consists of 13 residues.

The chain links TRBV28 to TRBJ1-1, with D possibly matching TRBD1 (5 bases). V was shortened by 6 bases and J by 3 bases, with 20 bases between the two germline ends. This CDR3 contains 16 residues. Germline assignment: CDR1 MDHEN and CDR2 SYDVKM. CDR3 in DNA: TGTGCCAGCAGCCCTGGGCAGGGCCCTCTACACACTGAAGCTTTCTTT. It encodes CASSPGQGPLHTEAFF.

This clone has only a few counts. Here the CDR3 reads CASSSTGNYGYTF. In DNA, the CDR3 is TGTGCCAGCAGTTCGACAGGGAACTATGGCTACACCTTC. The chain has TRBV28 and TRBJ1-2; TRBD1 matches at 7 bases. Germline-derived CDR1 and CDR2 are MDHEN and SYDVKM. The V segment lost 4 bases and the J segment 2 bases; nucleotides outside the gene matches: 1. The CDR3 covers 13 residues.

The CDR3 loop is CASNSSRDKGKKLFF. The CDR3 nucleotides read TGTGCCAGCAACTCCTCTCGGGACAAGGGGAAAAAACTGTTTTTT. The genes are TRBV28 and TRBJ1-4; tentatively, D is TRBD1 (6 bases). The CDR3 is made up of 15 amino acids. Germline V gives CDR1 MDHEN, CDR2 SYDVKM. The ends were cut back, 7 bases at V and 9 bases at J, with 21 bases in the middle.

The J gene is TRBJ1-2, the V gene TRBV21-1; TRBD1 is the table's D call and was not checked against the DNA. TRBV21-1 is designated a pseudogene. The CDR3 loop spans 16 amino acids. The CDR3 nucleotides are TGTGCCAGCAGCAAAGATACAGGGGGCTTGGAATATGGCTACACCTTC. It yields the protein CASSKDTGGLEYGYTF.

The chain combines TRBV7-2 with TRBJ2-3, with D perhaps TRBD2 (6 bases). The CDR3 contains 18 residues. V was trimmed by 5 bases and J by 1 base, leaving 22 bases between them. Germline values: CDR1 SGHTA, CDR2 FQGNSA. The CDR3 region is CASSKIGVAGLRTDTQYF. The CDR3 coding sequence is TGTGCCAGCAGCAAAATAGGTGTGGCGGGGTTACGCACAGATACGCAGTATTTT.

This chain connects TRBV5-1 to TRBJ2-5; TRBD2 matches 9 bases. There are 15 residues in the CDR3. Germline V gene sequence: CDR1 SGHRS, CDR2 YFSETQ. V shed 2 bases, J shed 3 bases, and the junction held 5 bases outside the gene matches. Here the CDR3 reads CASSFGRGGEETQYF. CDR3 sequence (DNA): TGCGCCAGCAGCTTTGGGCGGGGGGGCGAAGAGACCCAGTACTTC.

This chain uses TRBV19 with TRBJ2-5, with no clear D. V shed 1 base and J shed 5 bases, with 8 bases lying between them. The CDR3 contains 13 residues. Germline CDR1 reads LNHDA; CDR2 reads SQIVND (reference sequence). CDR3 nucleotides: TGTGCCAGTAGTATAGGGGCCTCCGAGACCCAGTACTTC. Translation: CASSIGASETQYF.

The chain is built from TRBV6-5 and TRBJ2-3; D unresolved. The germline V gene has CDR1 MNHEY and CDR2 SVGAGI. V was trimmed by 0 bases and J by 1 base, leaving 5 bases between them. The CDR3 runs to 14 residues. The CDR3 bases are TGTGCCAGCAGTTACTCTGGGGGCACAGATACGCAGTATTTT. It encodes CASSYSGGTDTQYF.

The chain combines TRBV28 with TRBJ1-5, with D possibly being TRBD1 (5 bases). Trimming removed 1 base from V and 3 bases from J, with 10 bases in between. This CDR3 has 15 residues. The germline V gene has CDR1 MDHEN and CDR2 SYDVKM. The CDR3 DNA reads as TGTGCCAGCAGTTTATACGACAGCTCCAATCAGCCCCAGCATTTT. Its protein is CASSLYDSSNQPQHF.

This chain links TRBV28 with TRBJ1-5; D gene ambiguous. The CDR3 has 11 amino acids. The germline V gene has CDR1 MDHEN and CDR2 SYDVKM. V lost 5 bases and J 7 bases, leaving 6 bases between the germline ends. Here the CDR3 reads CASSQYQPQHF. The CDR3 nucleotides are TGTGCCAGCAGTCAGTACCAGCCCCAGCATTTT.

The V call is TRBV6-5, the J call TRBJ2-3, with TRBD1 matching over 9 bases. The CDR3 has 14 residues. The V and J ends lost 5 bases and 5 bases, in that order; junction bases with no gene match: 5. The germline V gene encodes CDR1 MNHEY and CDR2 SVGAGI. The CDR3 reads CASSLDRGGDTQYF. CDR3 coding DNA: TGTGCCAGCAGTCTCGACAGGGGGGGAGATACGCAGTATTTT.

The table lists this clone with a count of one. In nucleotides, the CDR3 is TGTGCCAGCAGCGAGTGGGGTCGGGAGCTGTTTTTT. Amino acid sequence: CASSEWGRELFF. The chain combines TRBV7-3 with TRBJ2-2; D ambiguous. The germline CDR1 and CDR2 sequences are SGHTA and FQGTGA. V was clipped by 5 bases and J by 9 bases, with 10 bases between them. The CDR3 loop spans 12 amino acids. Combining the CDR3 with reference TRBV7-3 and TRBJ2-2 gives the whole variable domain GAGVSQTPSNKVTEKGKYVELRCDPISGHTALYWYRQSLGQGPEFLIYFQGTGAADDSGLPNDRFFAVRPEGSVSTLKIQRTERGDSAVYLCASSEWGRELFFGEGSRLTVL.

This chain joins TRBV5-1 and TRBJ2-1; TRBD1 matches 7 bases. Germline values: CDR1 SGHRS, CDR2 YFSETQ. CDR3 length: 14 amino acids. J lost 3 bases, V lost 0 bases, and 0 bases had no gene match. The CDR3 coding sequence is TGCGCCAGCAGCTTGGGACAGGGCTACAATGAGCAGTTCTTC. It specifies CASSLGQGYNEQFF.

The rearrangement links TRBV7-2 to TRBJ2-5; D not certain. V was trimmed by 1 base and J by 0 bases, leaving 9 bases between them. This CDR3 is built from 15 residues. CDR1 is SGHTA and CDR2 is FQGNSA in the germline V gene. The CDR3 region is CASSLVAAYQETQYF. CDR3 coding DNA: TGTGCCAGCAGCTTAGTGGCAGCGTACCAAGAGACCCAGTACTTC. Variable domain in full (rest from reference TRBV7-2 and TRBJ2-5): GAGVSQSPSNKVTEKGKDVELRCDPISGHTALYWYRQSLGQGLEFLIYFQGNSAPDKSGLPSDRFSAERTGGSVSTLTIQRTQQEDSAVYLCASSLVAAYQETQYFGPGTRLLVL.

The genes are TRBV30 and TRBJ1-2; the D is unclear. The CDR3 spans 12 residues. Germline V lookup: CDR1 GTSNPN, CDR2 SVGIG (reference sequence). V was shortened by 4 bases and J by 0 bases, with 6 bases between the two germline ends. The chain's CDR3 is CAWTDSNYGYTF. CDR3 in DNA: TGTGCCTGGACAGACTCTAACTATGGCTACACCTTC.

The chain links TRBV28 to TRBJ1-1; maybe TRBD1 (6 bases). The CDR3 covers 14 residues. Trimming pared 10 bases from V and 1 base from J, leaving 16 bases between. Germline CDR1 MDHEN, CDR2 SYDVKM. The CDR3 bases are TGTGCCACCTCCTCGGGGGGGCAGAACACTGAAGCTTTCTTT. Residues: CATSSGGQNTEAFF.

The chain has TRBV7-8 and TRBJ2-1; TRBD2 matches at 7 bases. The V gene's germline CDR1 is SGHVS and CDR2 FQNEAQ. The CDR3 runs 15 residues. The V and J ends lost 0 bases and 8 bases, in that order; junction bases with no gene match: 7. In DNA form, the CDR3 reads TGTGCCAGCAGCTTAGCGTGGACTAGGGGCTATGAGCAGTTCTTC. It is translated as CASSLAWTRGYEQFF.

V gene TRBV5-1 combines with J gene TRBJ2-1; D might be TRBD1 or TRBD2, each matching 5 bases. V lost 0 bases and J 2 bases, leaving 9 bases between the germline ends. The CDR3 is 15 amino acids. Germline-derived CDR1 and CDR2 are SGHRS and YFSETQ. The CDR3 DNA sequence: TGCGCCAGCAGCTTGGGAGGGGCGACCTACAATGAGCAGTTCTTC. Protein: CASSLGGATYNEQFF.

The V call is TRBV19, the J call TRBJ2-7, with D hard to call. V was clipped by 3 bases and J by 2 bases, with 2 bases between them. The CDR3 is 11 residues long. The germline CDR1 and CDR2 sequences are LNHDA and SQIVND (reference sequence). The DNA of the CDR3 is TGTGCCAGTAGTATTACCTACGAGCAGTACTTC. It specifies CASSITYEQYF.